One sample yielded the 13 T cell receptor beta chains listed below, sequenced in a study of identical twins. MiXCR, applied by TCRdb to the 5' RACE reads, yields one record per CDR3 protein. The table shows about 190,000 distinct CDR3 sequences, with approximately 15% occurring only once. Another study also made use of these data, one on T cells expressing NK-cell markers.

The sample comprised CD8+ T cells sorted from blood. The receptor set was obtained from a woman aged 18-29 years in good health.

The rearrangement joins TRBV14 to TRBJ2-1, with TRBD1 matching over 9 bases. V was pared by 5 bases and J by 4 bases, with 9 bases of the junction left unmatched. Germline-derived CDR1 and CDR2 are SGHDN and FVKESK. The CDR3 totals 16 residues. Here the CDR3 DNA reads TGTGCCAGCAGCAACAGGGGGCGCGGAAAATACAATGAGCAGTTCTTC. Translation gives CASSNRGRGKYNEQFF.

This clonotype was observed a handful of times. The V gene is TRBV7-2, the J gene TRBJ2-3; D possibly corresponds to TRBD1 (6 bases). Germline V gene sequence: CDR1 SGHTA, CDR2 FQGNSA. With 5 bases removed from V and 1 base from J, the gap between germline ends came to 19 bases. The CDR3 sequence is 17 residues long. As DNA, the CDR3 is TGTGCCAGCAGCGAGGAAACAGGGATTGGCCGCACAGATACGCAGTATTTT. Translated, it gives CASSEETGIGRTDTQYF.

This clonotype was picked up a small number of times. CDR3 DNA: TGTGCCAGTACTTTGGGGCAGGGGGCCACCGGGGAGCTGTTTTTT. The encoded protein is CASTLGQGATGELFF. This chain links TRBV19 with TRBJ2-2; 8 bases align to TRBD1. Germline CDR1 reads LNHDA; CDR2 reads SQIVND (reference sequence). Trimming cost V 7 bases and J 4 bases; bases outside gene matches: 8. The CDR3 spans 15 residues.

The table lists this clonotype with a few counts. The CDR3 sequence: CAISESRGGRARETQYF. The CDR3, as DNA: TGTGCCATCAGTGAGTCGAGAGGCGGGAGGGCCCGCGAGACCCAGTACTTC. This chain uses TRBV10-3 with TRBJ2-5, with 9 bases fitting TRBD2. J gave up 5 bases and V 0 bases, and 10 bases lay outside the gene matches. From germline, CDR1 is ENHRY and CDR2 SYGVKD. The CDR3 contains 17 residues.

The CDR3 DNA sequence: TGTGCCAGCAGCTCCTCGGACAGGGGGGGAACGAACACCGGGGAGCTGTTTTTT. Its translation: CASSSSDRGGTNTGELFF. This chain uses TRBV11-1 with TRBJ2-2; 10 bases fit TRBD1. The J segment lost 0 bases and the V segment lost 4 bases, leaving 8 bases of the junction unmatched. Germline values: CDR1 SGHAT, CDR2 FQDESV (reference sequence). The CDR3 is 18 residues long.

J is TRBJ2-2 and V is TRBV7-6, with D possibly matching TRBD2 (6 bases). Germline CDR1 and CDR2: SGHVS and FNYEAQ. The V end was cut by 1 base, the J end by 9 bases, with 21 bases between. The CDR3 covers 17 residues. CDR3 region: CASSLVNGRGEIRELFF. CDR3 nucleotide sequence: TGTGCCAGCAGCTTAGTCAACGGGCGCGGGGAGATCAGGGAGCTGTTTTTT.

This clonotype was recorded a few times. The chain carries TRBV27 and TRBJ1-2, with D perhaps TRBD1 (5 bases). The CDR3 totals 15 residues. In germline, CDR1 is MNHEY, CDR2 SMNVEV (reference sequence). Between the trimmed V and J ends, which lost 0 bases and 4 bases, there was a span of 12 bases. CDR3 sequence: CASSLSGGDGYGYTF. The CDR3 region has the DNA TGTGCCAGCAGTTTATCGGGGGGGGACGGCTATGGCTACACCTTC.

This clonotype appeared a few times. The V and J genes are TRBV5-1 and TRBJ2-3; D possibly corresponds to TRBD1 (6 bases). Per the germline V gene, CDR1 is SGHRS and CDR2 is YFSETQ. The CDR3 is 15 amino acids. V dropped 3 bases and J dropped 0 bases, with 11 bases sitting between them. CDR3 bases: TGCGCCAGCAGCTCAGGACAGACTAGCACAGATACGCAGTATTTT. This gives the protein CASSSGQTSTDTQYF.

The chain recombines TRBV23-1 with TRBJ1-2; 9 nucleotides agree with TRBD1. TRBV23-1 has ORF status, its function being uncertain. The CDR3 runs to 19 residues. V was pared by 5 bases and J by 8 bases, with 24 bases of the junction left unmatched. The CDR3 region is CASSIHRLGTGRGREGYTF. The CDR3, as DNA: TGCGCCAGCAGTATCCACCGTTTAGGGACAGGGCGCGGGAGGGAAGGCTACACCTTC.

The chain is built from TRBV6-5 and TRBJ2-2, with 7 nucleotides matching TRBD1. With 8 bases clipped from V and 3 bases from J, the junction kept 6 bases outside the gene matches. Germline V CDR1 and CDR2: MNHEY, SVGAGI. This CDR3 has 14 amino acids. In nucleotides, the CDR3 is TGTGCCAGCGGGTACAGGGGAGACACCGGGGAGCTGTTTTTT. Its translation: CASGYRGDTGELFF.

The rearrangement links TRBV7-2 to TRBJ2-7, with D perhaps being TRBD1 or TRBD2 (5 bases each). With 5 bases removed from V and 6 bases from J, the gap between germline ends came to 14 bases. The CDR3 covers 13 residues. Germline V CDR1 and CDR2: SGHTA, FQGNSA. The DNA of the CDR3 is TGTGCCAGCAGCGGGGGAGCCACTTTCGAGCAGTACTTC. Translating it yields CASSGGATFEQYF.

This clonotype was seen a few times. In DNA, the CDR3 is TGTGCCAGCAGTGCTGGGACGGGAGAGACCCAGTACTTC. Encoded protein: CASSAGTGETQYF. The rearrangement uses TRBV12-3 or TRBV12-4 and TRBJ2-5; tentatively, D is TRBD1 or TRBD2 (5 bases each). The CDR3 consists of 13 residues. The V end lost 5 bases, the J end lost 4 bases, and 11 bases lay between the germline ends.

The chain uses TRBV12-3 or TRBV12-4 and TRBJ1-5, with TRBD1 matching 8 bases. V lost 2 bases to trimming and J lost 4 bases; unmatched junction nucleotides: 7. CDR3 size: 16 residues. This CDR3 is CASSLKGTGANQPQHF. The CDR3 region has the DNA TGTGCCAGCAGTTTAAAAGGGACAGGCGCAAATCAGCCCCAGCATTTT.